One and the same sample provided the 5 T cell receptor beta chains below, sequenced in a study of cytomegalovirus exposure and HLA in healthy donors. A multiplex PCR was run with 60 Vbeta primers and 13 Jbeta primers. The data were produced by immunoSEQ multiplex PCR, yet TCRdb's version contains in-frame clones alone and is incomplete. Counted here are approximately 130,000 clones, less than 10% occurring once; the ten biggest clones make up 6% to 7.5%. Sequencing was done on a sample of PBMCs. The receptors were gathered from a woman between 40 and 55 years old in good health and CMV-seropositive.

CDR3 in amino acids: CASSMATSGGYEQYF. The CDR3 nucleotides are TGTGCCAGCAGTATGGCTACTAGCGGGGGCTACGAGCAGTACTTC. V and J are TRBV27 and TRBJ2-7, with 11 bases matching TRBD2. This CDR3 spans 15 amino acids. J lost 3 bases, V lost 5 bases, and 6 bases had no gene match. The germline CDR1 and CDR2 sequences are MNHEY and SMNVEV (reference sequence).

The genes are TRBV7-6 and TRBJ2-2, with TRBD1 identical over 10 bases. The CDR3 is made up of 15 amino acids. Germline CDR1 and CDR2: SGHVS and FNYEAQ. The V and J ends lost 4 bases and 5 bases, in that order; junction bases with no gene match: 4. As DNA, the CDR3 is TGTGCCAGCAGCTCAGGACAGGGGGGGACCGGGGAGCTGTTTTTT. Protein: CASSSGQGGTGELFF.

The chain uses TRBV5-1 and TRBJ2-5; D call uncertain. TRBJ2-7 explains the end of the DNA better; the J call may be wrong. This CDR3 contains 11 residues. The germline gives CDR1 SGHRS, CDR2 YFSETQ. The CDR3 spells CASSPGHEQYF. CDR3 sequence (DNA): TGCGCCAGCAGCCCCGGACACGAGCAGTACTTC.

This clone was observed a few times. The rearrangement joins TRBV19 to TRBJ1-4, with D perhaps matching TRBD1 (5 bases). V was shortened by 6 bases and J by 2 bases, with 10 bases between the two germline ends. Germline V lookup: CDR1 LNHDA, CDR2 SQIVND (reference sequence). There are 14 residues in the CDR3. CDR3 nucleotide sequence: TGTGCCAGTAGGCGACAGAGCACTAATGAAAAACTGTTTTTT. This encodes CASRRQSTNEKLFF.

The genes are TRBV11-3 and TRBJ2-1; a possible D gene is TRBD1 (5 bases). Trimming stripped 1 base from V and 7 bases from J, with 11 bases between. Germline CDR1 and CDR2: SGHNT and YENEEA. CDR3 length: 14 amino acids. CDR3 bases: TGTGCCAGCAGCTTAGGTCAGGGTTATAATGAGCAGTTCTTC. Amino acid sequence: CASSLGQGYNEQFF. The complete variable domain, with remaining parts taken from reference TRBV11-3 and TRBJ2-1, reads EAGVVQSPRYKIIEKKQPVAFWCNPISGHNTLYWYLQNLGQGPELLIRYENEEAVDDSQLPKDRFSAERLKGVDSTLKIQPAELGDSAVYLCASSLGQGYNEQFFGPGTRLTVL.